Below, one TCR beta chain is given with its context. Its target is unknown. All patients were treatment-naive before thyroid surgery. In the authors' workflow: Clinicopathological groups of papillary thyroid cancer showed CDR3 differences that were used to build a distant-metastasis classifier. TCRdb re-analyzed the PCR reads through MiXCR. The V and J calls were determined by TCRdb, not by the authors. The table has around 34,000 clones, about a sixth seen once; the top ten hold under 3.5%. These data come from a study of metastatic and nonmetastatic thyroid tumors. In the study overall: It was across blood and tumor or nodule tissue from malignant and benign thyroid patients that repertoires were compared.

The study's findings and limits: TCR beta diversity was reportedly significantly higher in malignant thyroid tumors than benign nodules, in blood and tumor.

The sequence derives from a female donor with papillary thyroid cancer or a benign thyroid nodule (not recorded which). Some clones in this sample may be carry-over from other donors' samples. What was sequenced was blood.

CDR3: CASMPGDFSGNTIYF. DNA of the CDR3: TGTGCCAGCATGCCCGGGGATTTCTCCGGAAACACCATATATTTT. V usage is TRBV19 and J usage is TRBJ1-3; D is unresolved. The germline V gene encodes CDR1 LNHDA and CDR2 SQIVND (reference sequence). This CDR3 has 15 amino acids. V lost 9 bases, J lost 4 bases, and 19 bases lay in between.